The clone carrying this T cell receptor (beta chain) is medium-sized. Its specificity is not known. This CDR3 region has 14 residues. V was pared by 0 bases and J by 7 bases, with 4 bases of the junction left unmatched. Germline-derived CDR1 and CDR2 are SGHRS and YFSETQ. The data stem from a study of CD8+ T cells in alopecia areata. For the study at large: Those patients who were treated received oral tofacitinib, which was given at 5 to 10 mg twice daily for moderate-to-severe alopecia areata. Tofacitinib was given for 6 to 18 months, then stopped for 6 months. Notes on the study in general: The study found higher clonality in lesional than normal scalp, especially in alopecia totalis/universalis. Possibly as an HLA-related effect, TCR sharing across patients appeared less clear than in mice.

Punch biopsies of lesional scalp, plus peripheral blood, were taken from alopecia areata patients. RNA was isolated and reverse transcribed to cDNA, the sequencing template. Sequencing used immunoSEQ multiplex PCR; TCRdb keeps in-frame clones, though not all of them. The sample consists of about 12,000 clones, more than 50% of them appearing once. Sequencing input: skin. The TCR sequence derives from a human donor with alopecia areata. The chain joins TRBV5-1 to TRBJ2-3; 8 nucleotides agree with TRBD2. Written as DNA, the CDR3 is TGCGCCAGCAGCTTGGACACTAGCGGATATACGCAGTATTTT. It codes for CASSLDTSGYTQYF.